Following are 15 T cell receptor beta chains from one sample sequenced in a study of resident and recirculating memory T cells in vitiligo. TCRdb keeps only in-frame clones here, not all; method: immunoSEQ multiplex PCR. The sample has fewer than 85,000 clones, about 91% seen once. Sequencing was performed on blood. The receptors originated from a male donor with vitiligo.

The chain links TRBV7-3 to TRBJ2-1; 9 nucleotides line up with TRBD1. The CDR3 totals 18 residues. With V trimmed by 4 bases and J by 9 bases, 19 bases remained unmatched. Germline CDR1 is SGHTA and CDR2 is FQGTGA. CDR3 nucleotides: TGTGCCAGCAGCTCCGACTACACCGGGACAGGGAATCAGAGTGAGCAGTTCTTC. Residues: CASSSDYTGTGNQSEQFF.

The gene calls are TRBV9 and TRBJ2-3; D not resolved. CDR3 length: 17 amino acids. Trimming shortened V by 4 bases and J by 6 bases, and 24 bases separated the two germline ends. Germline V CDR1 and CDR2: SGDLS, YYNGEE. This chain's CDR3 is CASSPQRTELAKDTQYF. CDR3 in DNA: TGTGCCAGCAGCCCCCAAAGAACCGAATTGGCAAAGGATACGCAGTATTTT. Together with reference TRBV9 and TRBJ2-3, the CDR3 gives the full variable domain: DSGVTQTPKHLITATGQRVTLRCSPRSGDLSVYWYQQSLDQGLQFLIQYYNGEERAKGNILERFSAQQFPDLHSELNLSSLELGDSALYFCASSPQRTELAKDTQYFGPGTRLTVL.

The V call is TRBV19, the J call TRBJ1-5, with 10 bases fitting TRBD1. V lost 7 bases to trimming and J lost 3 bases; unmatched junction nucleotides: 6. The CDR3 contains 15 residues. In germline, CDR1 is LNHDA, CDR2 SQIVND (reference sequence). This CDR3 reads CASTETGGFNQPQHF. The CDR3, as DNA: TGTGCCAGTACCGAGACAGGGGGCTTCAATCAGCCCCAGCATTTT.

The gene calls are TRBV28 and TRBJ2-7, with a possible D match to TRBD1 (6 bases). With 5 bases removed from V and 5 bases from J, the gap between germline ends came to 13 bases. The CDR3 is 13 amino acids. Germline-derived CDR1 and CDR2 are MDHEN and SYDVKM. CDR3 DNA sequence: TGTGCCAGCAGTCTGAACAGGGTCCACGAGCAGTACTTC. Protein: CASSLNRVHEQYF.

V is TRBV10-3 and J is TRBJ1-5; TRBD1 agrees at 10 bases. Germline V CDR1 and CDR2: ENHRY, SYGVKD. The CDR3 consists of 15 residues. The V and J ends lost 4 bases and 8 bases, in that order; junction bases with no gene match: 8. CDR3 protein: CAISGGTGEAKPQHF. The CDR3 coding sequence is TGTGCCATCAGTGGGGGGACAGGGGAGGCTAAGCCCCAGCATTTT.

This clone was seen once. The chain employs TRBV19 and TRBJ2-2, with 8 bases that match TRBD2. The V gene end was trimmed by 11 bases and the J gene end by 2 bases; junction bases not matched to a gene: 7. CDR1 and CDR2 from the germline V gene are LNHDA and SQIVND (reference sequence). The length of the CDR3 is 14 residues. CDR3 in amino acids: CAAQAGVNTGELFF. CDR3 in DNA: TGTGCCGCCCAAGCGGGAGTTAACACCGGGGAGCTGTTTTTT.

The chain recombines TRBV5-4 with TRBJ2-4; 9 nucleotides match TRBD1. This CDR3 contains 17 residues. Trimming cost V 4 bases and J 1 base; bases outside gene matches: 9. The germline V gene encodes CDR1 SGHNT and CDR2 YYREEE (reference sequence). CDR3 sequence (DNA): TGTGCCAGCAGCCGGATGGGACAGGGATTCGCCAAAAACATTCAGTACTTC. Translation: CASSRMGQGFAKNIQYF.

This clone was detected only a few times. The chain has TRBV4-1 and TRBJ1-2; TRBD1 might be the D (5 bases). Germline V gene data show CDR1 as MGHRA and CDR2 as YSYEKL. V was trimmed by 0 bases and J by 12 bases, leaving 14 bases between them. CDR3 length equals 13 residues. The CDR3 spells CASSQDRGSGNTF. CDR3 nucleotides: TGCGCCAGCAGCCAAGATCGGGGCAGCGGGAACACCTTC.

The chain recombines TRBV9 with TRBJ2-7; 8 bases agree with TRBD1. With 3 bases clipped from V and 2 bases from J, the junction kept 13 bases outside the gene matches. The CDR3 has 17 residues. Germline V gene data show CDR1 as SGDLS and CDR2 as YYNGEE. The CDR3 DNA is TGTGCCAGCAGCGACGGGACAGGATTGAGGGATGCCTACGAGCAGTACTTC. Translation: CASSDGTGLRDAYEQYF. The complete variable domain, with remaining parts taken from reference TRBV9 and TRBJ2-7, reads DSGVTQTPKHLITATGQRVTLRCSPRSGDLSVYWYQQSLDQGLQFLIQYYNGEERAKGNILERFSAQQFPDLHSELNLSSLELGDSALYFCASSDGTGLRDAYEQYFGPGTRLTVT.

The V gene is TRBV6-1, the J gene TRBJ2-7, with D possibly matching TRBD1 (5 bases). The CDR3 length is 13 residues. The V end was cut by 4 bases, the J end by 3 bases, with 10 bases between. CDR1 is MNHNS, CDR2 SASEGT, per germline. As DNA, the CDR3 is TGTGCCAGCAGTGTTGGACACCTCTACGAGCAGTACTTC. This translates into CASSVGHLYEQYF.

The gene calls are TRBV28 and TRBJ1-1; unclear D gene. This CDR3 has 13 amino acids. V shed 3 bases and J shed 5 bases, with 10 bases lying between them. CDR1 and CDR2 (germline): MDHEN, SYDVKM. The CDR3 protein is CASSFSARTEAFF. CDR3 nucleotide sequence: TGTGCCAGCAGTTTTTCGGCCAGGACTGAAGCTTTCTTT.

The V call is TRBV28, the J call TRBJ1-5; D not resolved. V was clipped by 3 bases and J by 0 bases, with 18 bases between them. The germline V gene encodes CDR1 MDHEN and CDR2 SYDVKM. The CDR3 is 18 residues long. DNA of the CDR3: TGTGCCAGCAGTTTTGGGTGGGCAGTACCATATAGCAATCAGCCCCAGCATTTT. It encodes CASSFGWAVPYSNQPQHF.

The J gene is TRBJ2-3, the V gene TRBV18; D unclear. The V and J ends lost 3 bases and 0 bases respectively, with 4 bases between them. Germline CDR1 is KGHSH and CDR2 is LQKENI. The CDR3 contains 13 residues. CDR3: CASSPPSTDTQYF. CDR3 sequence (DNA): TGTGCCAGCTCACCCCCTAGCACAGATACGCAGTATTTT.

CDR3: CASSPRGVTQYF. The CDR3 DNA reads TGTGCCAGCAGCCCGCGCGGGGTAACGCAGTATTTT. V usage is TRBV7-6 and J usage is TRBJ2-3; a possible D gene is TRBD2 (6 bases). Germline-derived CDR1 and CDR2 are SGHVS and FNYEAQ. The CDR3 length is 12 residues. The V end lost 5 bases, the J end lost 9 bases, and 12 bases lay between the germline ends. Full variable domain (missing parts from reference TRBV7-6 and TRBJ2-3): GAGVSQSPRYKVTKRGQDVALRCDPISGHVSLYWYRQALGQGPEFLTYFNYEAQQDKSGLPNDRFSAERPEGSISTLTIQRTEQRDSAMYRCASSPRGVTQYFGPGTRLTVL.

The V and J genes are TRBV7-2 and TRBJ2-3; maybe TRBD2 (5 bases). This CDR3 spans 13 amino acids. Germline CDR1 and CDR2: SGHTA and FQGNSA. The V gene lost 6 bases and the J gene lost 5 bases, with 12 bases spanning the gap. CDR3 sequence: CASRDFMVDTQYF. DNA for the CDR3: TGTGCCAGCAGGGACTTTATGGTAGATACGCAGTATTTT. The whole variable domain, filled in from reference TRBV7-2 and TRBJ2-3, reads GAGVSQSPSNKVTEKGKDVELRCDPISGHTALYWYRQSLGQGLEFLIYFQGNSAPDKSGLPSDRFSAERTGGSVSTLTIQRTQQEDSAVYLCASRDFMVDTQYFGPGTRLTVL.